The T cell receptor beta chain described here comes from a study of a mutant IDH1 vaccine in newly diagnosed glioma. Whole-study context: Vaccination began 4-6 weeks post radiotherapy alone, or with temozolomide cycles.

The table lists this clone with a few counts. Its antigen is not known. The time point: week 5, during vaccination. In the vaccine, a single dose held 300 ug of the mutant IDH1 20-mer peptide, along with topical imiquimod. The CDR3 totals 11 residues. The V gene's germline CDR1 is SEHNR and CDR2 FQNEAQ (reference sequence). V shed 6 bases and J shed 3 bases, with 5 bases lying between them. Measured with immunoSEQ multiplex PCR; TCRdb has only the in-frame clones, and not every one. The top ten hold around 1.7% of the sample, which has 40,000 to 50,000 clones, approximately 85% seen once. This receptor was taken from a man between 40 and 49 years old with glioma. The rearrangement links TRBV7-9 to TRBJ2-5; D ambiguous. This material consisted of PBMCs, taken from a glioma patient whose treatment included an IDH1 peptide vaccine. The CDR3 nucleotides are TGTGCCAGCAGGATTGAAGAGACCCAGTACTTC. This sequence encodes CASRIEETQYF.